The 18 T cell receptor beta chains below come from one sample, sequenced in a study of early T cells in non-severe SARS-CoV-2 infection. TCRdb fed the 5' RACE reads into MiXCR, producing one record per CDR3 protein. The sample shows around 28,000 distinct CDR3 sequences, roughly 4% of them seen only once. The sequenced sample was whole blood. Receptor source: an adult who was a healthcare worker with PCR-confirmed SARS-CoV-2 infection or an uninfected control (not recorded which).

This clonotype is termed medium-sized (0.01 to 0.1%). CDR3 sequence reads: CASSPLASGTDTQYF. The CDR3 bases are TGTGCCAGCAGCCCGCTAGCGTCGGGCACAGATACGCAGTATTTT. The rearrangement links TRBV6-2 or TRBV6-3 to TRBJ2-3, with TRBD2 as a possible D gene (6 bases). The CDR3 consists of 15 residues. In germline, CDR1 is MNHEY, CDR2 SVGEGT. The V end lost 6 bases, the J end lost 1 base, and 14 bases lay between the germline ends.

V gene TRBV1 combines with J gene TRBJ2-1; TRBD1, as called in the table, went unchecked against the DNA. TRBV1 is deemed a pseudogene. The CDR3 runs 16 residues. The CDR3 loop reads CTSSTQGPSSYNEQFF. The CDR3 DNA reads as TGCACCAGCAGCACACAGGGTCCAAGCTCCTACAATGAGCAGTTCTTC.

About this clonotype: Mismatch with germline at one junction end may stem from a read error. This rearrangement joins TRBV20-1 to TRBJ1-5, with TRBD1 matching over 8 bases. From germline, CDR1 is DFQATT and CDR2 SNEGSKA (reference sequence). The length of the CDR3 is 16 residues. The CDR3 is CSARRPPGGRGQPQHF. CDR3 bases: TGCAGTGCTAGACGCCCTCCAGGGGGCCGGGGTCAGCCCCAGCATTTC.

This clonotype has at least ten counts. J is TRBJ2-4 and V is TRBV5-4; D ambiguous. V gave up 1 base and J gave up 10 bases, with 12 bases separating them. Germline loops: CDR1 SGHNT, CDR2 YYREEE (reference sequence). The CDR3 loop spans 13 amino acids. Here the CDR3 reads CASSLKASPIQYF. CDR3 DNA: TGTGCCAGCAGCTTGAAGGCCTCCCCGATTCAGTACTTC.

This clonotype was recorded many times. J is TRBJ1-2 and V is TRBV4-2; no definite D call. V lost 0 bases, J lost 1 base, and 9 bases lay in between. The CDR3 covers 15 residues. CDR1 is LGHNA, CDR2 YNFKEQ, per germline. This chain's CDR3 is CASSQEGGINYGYTF. Written as DNA, the CDR3 is TGTGCCAGCAGCCAAGAGGGAGGGATTAACTATGGCTACACCTTC.

This clonotype was picked up many times. The J gene is TRBJ2-3, the V gene TRBV28; possibly TRBD1 or TRBD2 for D (6 bases each). The CDR3 runs to 15 residues. CDR1 and CDR2 from the germline V gene are MDHEN and SYDVKM. V dropped 3 bases and J dropped 1 base, with 11 bases sitting between them. This CDR3 is CASSFGGHRTDTQYF. The CDR3 DNA is TGTGCCAGCAGTTTCGGGGGACACCGCACAGATACGCAGTATTTT.

A few counts support this clonotype. V is TRBV7-2 and J is TRBJ1-6; no definite D call. CDR1 is SGHTA, CDR2 FQGNSA, per germline. There are 14 residues in the CDR3. V lost 2 bases and J lost 10, with 12 bases in between. The CDR3 is CASSLRAGRSPLHF. CDR3 nucleotide sequence: TGTGCCAGCAGCTTACGGGCGGGTCGGTCACCCCTCCACTTT.

This clonotype was seen at least ten times. V and J are TRBV28 and TRBJ1-5; D perhaps matches TRBD1 (5 bases). The CDR3 runs to 13 residues. The germline V and J ends were trimmed by 6 bases and 1 base, with 7 bases remaining between them. Germline loops: CDR1 MDHEN, CDR2 SYDVKM. The CDR3 region is CASSRDSNQPQHF. DNA of the CDR3: TGTGCCAGCAGCCGGGACAGCAATCAGCCCCAGCATTTT.

This clonotype was seen at least ten times. This chain's CDR3 is CASSFRTGRLQPQHF. The CDR3 region has the DNA TGTGCCAGCAGTTTTCGCACGGGGAGATTACAGCCCCAGCATTTT. The chain joins TRBV28 to TRBJ1-5, with D unclear. The V gene lost 3 bases and the J gene lost 7 bases, with 16 bases spanning the gap. CDR1 MDHEN and CDR2 SYDVKM come from the germline V gene. CDR3 size: 15 residues.

This clonotype is deemed medium-sized. V is TRBV7-2 and J is TRBJ2-7, with D perhaps TRBD2 (6 bases). Looked up from germline, CDR1 is SGHTA and CDR2 is FQGNSA. The CDR3 is 14 amino acids. V gave up 8 bases and J gave up 5 bases, with 19 bases separating them. The CDR3 loop is CASSVDRGSHEQYF. In DNA, the CDR3 is TGTGCCAGCTCCGTGGACCGGGGGTCCCACGAGCAGTACTTC.

In its sample, this clonotype was seen many times. CDR3: CSASRTGGAYEQYF. The CDR3 region has the DNA TGCAGTGCTAGTAGAACAGGGGGCGCTTACGAGCAGTACTTC. V usage is TRBV20-1 and J usage is TRBJ2-7; 9 bases agree with TRBD1. CDR3 length equals 14 residues. The V gene's germline CDR1 is DFQATT and CDR2 SNEGSKA (reference sequence). The trim removed 3 bases at V and 4 bases at J, leaving 7 bases unmatched.

The table lists this clonotype with many counts. CDR3 nucleotides: TGTGCCAGCAGCTCGACATCCGGGGAGCTGTTTTTT. It translates to CASSSTSGELFF. The gene calls are TRBV13 and TRBJ2-2; D remains ambiguous. This CDR3 region has 12 residues. Germline V gene lookup returns CDR1 PRHDT and CDR2 FYEKMQ (reference sequence). V lost 4 bases, J lost 6 bases, and 6 bases lay in between.

The sample holds a few counts of this clonotype. The chain combines TRBV7-6 with TRBJ1-2; D perhaps matches TRBD1 (6 bases). CDR1 is SGHVS, CDR2 FNYEAQ, per germline. Trimming took 5 bases from V and 8 from J, leaving 15 bases between them. The CDR3 spans 13 residues. In DNA, the CDR3 is TGTGCCAGCAGCCTCGACAGGTTGGGCGGCTACACCTTC. Protein: CASSLDRLGGYTF.

This clonotype was picked up many times. This chain uses TRBV7-9 with TRBJ1-1; D may be TRBD1 (6 bases). V was cut by 3 bases and J by 0 bases, with 14 bases left in between. This CDR3 is 16 amino acids long. Looked up from germline, CDR1 is SEHNR and CDR2 is FQNEAQ (reference sequence). The CDR3, as DNA: TGTGCCAGCAGCTTGTTACAGGGTTGGGTGAACACTGAAGCTTTCTTT. It specifies CASSLLQGWVNTEAFF.

The chain uses TRBV21-1 and TRBJ1-1. TRBV21-1 is marked as a pseudogene. This CDR3 contains 14 residues. The CDR3 loop reads CASSLFQSCGNAFF. For the CDR3, the DNA is TGTGCCAGCAGCCTTTTCCAGTCCTGCGGTAACGCTTTCTTT.

Judged by abundance, this clonotype is medium-sized (0.01 to 0.1%). The CDR3 reads CASSLGQGYEPQHF. DNA for the CDR3: TGTGCCAGCAGTCTCGGACAGGGTTACGAGCCCCAGCATTTT. This chain connects TRBV3-1 to TRBJ1-5; 8 nucleotides match TRBD1. Trimming took 6 bases from V and 8 from J; bases not matched to a gene: 9. Germline values: CDR1 LGHDT, CDR2 YNNKEL (reference sequence). The CDR3 length is 14 residues.

This clonotype was seen ten or more times. The rearrangement links TRBV27 to TRBJ2-2; D not resolved. The CDR3 covers 14 residues. Deletions cut 3 bases from V and 1 base from J, with 6 bases between. Per the germline V gene, CDR1 is MNHEY and CDR2 is SMNVEV (reference sequence). This CDR3 is CASSFARNTGELFF. The CDR3 coding sequence is TGTGCCAGCAGTTTCGCCAGGAACACCGGGGAGCTGTTTTTT.

This clonotype was seen a few times. CDR3 sequence reads: CASSSLRDGYEQYF. Here the CDR3 DNA reads TGCGCCAGCAGCAGCCTCCGGGACGGCTACGAGCAGTACTTC. This chain connects TRBV5-1 to TRBJ2-7, with D possibly being TRBD1 or TRBD2 (5 bases each). Per the germline V gene, CDR1 is SGHRS and CDR2 is YFSETQ. The CDR3 contains 14 residues. V was shortened by 4 bases and J by 3 bases, with 14 bases between the two germline ends. Full variable domain (rest looked up from reference TRBV5-1 and TRBJ2-7): KAGVTQTPRYLIKTRGQQVTLSCSPISGHRSVSWYQQTPGQGLQFLFEYFSETQRNKGNFPGRFSGRQFSNSRSEMNVSTLELGDSALYLCASSSLRDGYEQYFGPGTRLTVT.